The next 4 T cell receptor beta chains were all read from a single sample in a study of vaccination effects on CD4 cells after COVID-19. Here immunoSEQ multiplex PCR was the method, and the copy in TCRdb shows in-frame clones only, minus some. In the table there are fewer than 90,000 clones, over 70% of which are singletons. What these receptors recognize is not known. Sequencing was preceded by expansion of antigen-specific CD4+ T cells with viral peptide pools in the ViraFEST assay. Following 10 days of culture, CD4+ T cells were isolated. Participants got two doses of BNT162b2 or mRNA-1273 vaccine. This material consisted of CD4+ T cells from PBMCs cultured with HCoV-OC43 spike peptides, taken after COVID-19 vaccination. The subset here: HCoV-OC43 spike overlapping peptide pool stimulation. These receptors all come from a human donor who received a COVID-19 vaccine.

This clone was seen a few times. The chain joins TRBV6-5 to TRBJ1-1; TRBD1 might be the D (6 bases). Trimming shortened V by 2 bases and J by 4 bases, and 14 bases separated the two germline ends. The germline CDR1 and CDR2 sequences are MNHEY and SVGAGI. This CDR3 comprises 15 residues. CDR3 residues: CASSYATGGATEAFF. The DNA of the CDR3 is TGTGCCAGCAGTTACGCGACAGGTGGGGCCACTGAAGCTTTCTTT.

CDR3 sequence (DNA): TGCGCCAGCAGTGAGCAGGGGGCCGGGGAGACCCAGTACTTC. The encoded protein is CASSEQGAGETQYF. This chain joins TRBV10-1 and TRBJ2-5, with 8 bases aligning to TRBD1. Germline CDR1 reads WNHNN; CDR2 reads SYGVQD (reference sequence). J gave up 5 bases and V 2 bases, and 4 bases lay outside the gene matches. The CDR3 is made up of 14 amino acids.

The V and J genes are TRBV3-1 (or the pseudogene TRBV3-2) and TRBJ2-5; 7 nucleotides agree with TRBD1. The J segment lost 5 bases and the V segment lost 7 bases, leaving 13 bases of the junction unmatched. This CDR3 spans 15 amino acids. Germline V gives CDR1 LGHDT, CDR2 YNNKEL (reference sequence). For the CDR3, the DNA is TGTGCCAGCAACACATGGGCAGGGGGAATGGAGACCCAGTACTTC. This sequence encodes CASNTWAGGMETQYF.

The CDR3, as DNA: TGTGCCAGCAGTCCCCGAACGGGTACTAACTATGGCTACACCTTC. Translated: CASSPRTGTNYGYTF. The chain employs TRBV27 and TRBJ1-2, with no clear D. Germline CDR1 MNHEY, CDR2 SMNVEV (reference sequence). V lost 5 bases, J lost 0 bases, and 13 bases lay in between. The CDR3 is made up of 15 amino acids.